The 2 T cell receptor beta chains presented below share a single source sample, sequenced in a study of T cells in Graves' hyperthyroidism and ophthalmopathy. Using RNA transcripts as the source, TCR beta CDR3 regions were amplified. First-round RT-PCR of the TCR CDR3 relied on the HTBI primer set. One entry per CDR3 protein, called by TCRdb with MiXCR from the multiplex PCR reads. Of 540,000 or so distinct CDR3 sequences in the sample, just over 45% were seen once. Sequencing input: peripheral blood or thyroid tissue (not recorded which). The receptors were gathered from an adult woman with Graves' disease, either hyperthyroidism or ophthalmopathy (not recorded which).

Comments on this clonotype: No conserved phenylalanine or tryptophan is present at the end of the CDR3, so a read error is the likely explanation. The DNA is omitted, as the CDR3 cannot be located on it reliably, and the CDR3 follows TCRdb's listing. The V and J genes are TRBV9 and TRBJ1-6; the table's TRBD1 call for D was not verified on the DNA. Looked up from germline, CDR1 is SGDLS and CDR2 is YYNGEE. Including both end residues, the CDR3 is 8 amino acids long. CDR3: CASSGSRD.

This clonotype was recorded a few times. The chain joins TRBV2 to TRBJ2-5; 7 bases map to TRBD1. CDR3 length: 14 amino acids. The V and J ends lost 4 bases and 2 bases, in that order; junction bases with no gene match: 4. Germline-derived CDR1 and CDR2 are SNHLY and FYNNEI. The CDR3 nucleotides are TGTGCCAGCAGTGGGACAGGTCCGCAAGAGACCCAGTACTTC. This codes for CASSGTGPQETQYF.